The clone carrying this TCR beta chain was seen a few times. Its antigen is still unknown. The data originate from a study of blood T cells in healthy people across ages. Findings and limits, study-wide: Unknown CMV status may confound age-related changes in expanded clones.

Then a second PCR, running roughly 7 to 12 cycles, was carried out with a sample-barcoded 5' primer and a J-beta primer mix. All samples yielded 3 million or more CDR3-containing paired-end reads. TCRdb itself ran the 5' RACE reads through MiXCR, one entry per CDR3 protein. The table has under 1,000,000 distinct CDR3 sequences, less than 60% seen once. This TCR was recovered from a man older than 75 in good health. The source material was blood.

The CDR3 spells CASSHLKRGPQEQYF. CDR3 sequence (DNA): TGTGCCAGCAGCCACCTTAAGCGGGGACCTCAGGAGCAGTACTTC. The chain recombines TRBV6-6 with TRBJ2-7; 7 bases match TRBD2. The trim removed 6 bases at V and 7 bases at J, leaving 15 bases unmatched. The germline V gene has CDR1 MNHNY and CDR2 SVGAGI (reference sequence). This CDR3 is 15 amino acids long.